The 31 T cell receptor beta chains in this list originate from one sample, sequenced in a study of control samples from healthy donors and cancer patients (dated by TCRdb to 2020 to 2021). Libraries came from the immunoSEQ multiplex PCR assay. TCRdb carries this immuneACCESS record with in-frame sequences only. Its versions omit some clonotypes, under half of them owing to an unresolved V gene in the studies checked, with the rest unexplained. For this sample there are around 190,000 clones; about 90% appear just once. The top ten clones comprise around 1.4% of the sample. The sample consisted of blood. These TCRs come from a woman between 50 and 59 years old in good health.

This chain connects TRBV11-3 to TRBJ2-1; TRBD2 matches at 9 bases. Germline V gives CDR1 SGHNT, CDR2 YENEEA. Germline trimming cut 0 bases from V and 0 bases from J; bases unmatched to any gene: 12. The CDR3 is 20 residues long. CDR3 in amino acids: CASSLDSWASGAGSYNEQFF. The DNA of the CDR3 is TGTGCCAGCAGCTTAGATTCCTGGGCTAGCGGGGCCGGCTCCTACAATGAGCAGTTCTTC.

This clone was observed once. The DNA for the CDR3 is TGTGCCAGCAGTTCCTTTGATGTGAACACTGAAGCTTTCTTT. Amino acid sequence: CASSSFDVNTEAFF. This rearrangement joins TRBV6-5 to TRBJ1-1; D not resolved. The CDR3 contains 14 residues. The V and J ends lost 4 bases and 0 bases respectively, with 9 bases between them. Germline assignment: CDR1 MNHEY and CDR2 SVGAGI.

Details on this clone: Other DNA sequences in this specimen translate into the identical CDR3. This chain links TRBV12-5 with TRBJ2-1; 8 bases align to TRBD2. Germline V lookup: CDR1 LGHNT, CDR2 FRNRAP. With 3 bases clipped from V and 3 bases from J, the junction kept 4 bases outside the gene matches. This CDR3 is built from 15 residues. CDR3 sequence reads: CASGFGTSGYNEQFF. DNA of the CDR3: TGTGCTAGTGGTTTCGGGACTAGTGGCTACAATGAGCAGTTCTTC.

V and J are TRBV4-2 and TRBJ2-7, with D possibly matching TRBD1 (7 bases). V shed 0 bases and J shed 4 bases, with 13 bases lying between them. In germline, CDR1 is LGHNA, CDR2 YNFKEQ. The CDR3 spans 15 residues. CDR3 residues: CASSQDGTAGYEQYF. The DNA of the CDR3 is TGTGCCAGCAGCCAAGATGGGACAGCGGGTTACGAGCAGTACTTC.

This sequence joins TRBV29-1 and TRBJ1-1, with TRBD1 as a possible D gene (5 bases). Trimming pared 5 bases from V and 7 bases from J, leaving 14 bases between. The CDR3 is made up of 12 amino acids. CDR1 and CDR2 from the germline V gene are SQVTM and ANQGSEA. CDR3 nucleotides: TGCAGCGTTAAGGAGTATGGGGGTGAAGCTTTCTTT. Its protein is CSVKEYGGEAFF. The full variable domain, in which reference TRBV29-1 and TRBJ1-1 provide the parts outside the CDR3, is SAVISQKPSRDICQRGTSLTIQCQVDSQVTMMFWYRQQPGQSLTLIATANQGSEATYESGFVIDKFPISRPNLTFSTLTVSNMSPEDSSIYLCSVKEYGGEAFFGQGTRLTVV.

V gene TRBV28 combines with J gene TRBJ2-7, with D tentatively TRBD1 (7 bases). The CDR3 sequence is 15 residues long. Per the germline V gene, CDR1 is MDHEN and CDR2 is SYDVKM. The ends were cut back, 3 bases at V and 2 bases at J, with 14 bases in the middle. The CDR3 protein is CASSFQGGFTYEQYF. The CDR3 DNA sequence: TGTGCCAGCAGTTTTCAGGGGGGTTTTACCTACGAGCAGTACTTC.

V and J are TRBV29-1 and TRBJ1-2; TRBD1 aligns across 7 bases. Losses at the gene ends were 7 bases for V and 3 bases for J; bases not matched to a gene: 5. CDR3 length equals 12 residues. CDR1 is SQVTM, CDR2 ANQGSEA, per germline. The CDR3 bases are TGCAGCGGGGACAGAGCCGACTATGGCTACACCTTC. It translates to CSGDRADYGYTF.

V and J are TRBV5-3 and TRBJ2-7, with no clear D. TRBV5-3 is marked as an open reading frame, function uncertain. The germline V and J ends were trimmed by 4 bases and 2 bases, with 1 base remaining between them. The CDR3 spans 10 residues. CDR3 bases: TGTGCCAGAAGCCCCTACGAGCAGTACTTC. Translated, it gives CARSPYEQYF.

This chain uses TRBV9 with TRBJ2-7; 7 bases map to TRBD1. The V and J ends lost 4 bases and 7 bases, in that order; junction bases with no gene match: 14. CDR1 and CDR2 (germline): SGDLS, YYNGEE. CDR3 length: 15 residues. This chain's CDR3 is CASSKGGRALGEQYF. Here the CDR3 DNA reads TGTGCCAGCAGCAAAGGGGGCCGGGCCCTCGGGGAGCAGTACTTC.

V usage is TRBV27 and J usage is TRBJ1-2; D not resolved. In germline, CDR1 is MNHEY, CDR2 SMNVEV (reference sequence). The CDR3 length is 15 residues. V was cut by 2 bases and J by 7 bases, with 17 bases left in between. In DNA, the CDR3 is TGTGCCAGCAGTTTAACGGAGGGCCCCCCTCTTGGCTACACCTTC. This sequence encodes CASSLTEGPPLGYTF.

The chain links TRBV6-2 or TRBV6-3 to TRBJ2-4; tentatively, D is TRBD1 (5 bases). This CDR3 contains 14 residues. Germline V gives CDR1 MNHEY, CDR2 SVGEGT. Trimming shortened V by 5 bases and J by 8 bases, and 16 bases separated the two germline ends. The CDR3 nucleotides read TGTGCCAGCAGTCAGGGAATGGGGAAAGACATTCAGTACTTC. Its translation is CASSQGMGKDIQYF.

CDR3 in DNA: TGCGCCAGCAGCCTCGGACAGACCACAGATACGCAGTATTTT. Its translation: CASSLGQTTDTQYF. This chain connects TRBV5-1 to TRBJ2-3; TRBD1 is a possible D gene (6 bases). Trimming removed 4 bases at V and 2 bases at J, with 11 bases between. Looked up from germline, CDR1 is SGHRS and CDR2 is YFSETQ. This CDR3 has 14 amino acids.

The V gene is TRBV4-2, the J gene TRBJ1-2, with D perhaps matching TRBD1 (6 bases). The CDR3 totals 15 residues. Germline-derived CDR1 and CDR2 are LGHNA and YNFKEQ. The ends were cut back, 0 bases at V and 8 bases at J, with 16 bases in the middle. CDR3 amino acids: CASSQDYGNREGYTF. Here the CDR3 DNA reads TGTGCCAGCAGCCAAGATTACGGGAACAGGGAGGGCTACACCTTC.

The V gene is TRBV27, the J gene TRBJ2-1, with D tentatively TRBD2 (5 bases). Germline lookup yields CDR1 MNHEY and CDR2 SMNVEV (reference sequence). The V gene lost 5 bases and the J gene lost 10 bases, with 21 bases spanning the gap. The CDR3 covers 15 residues. Here the CDR3 reads CASSTRPPGKQEQFF. The CDR3 DNA reads as TGTGCCAGCAGTACCCGGCCTCCGGGGAAACAAGAGCAGTTCTTC.

The chain is built from TRBV9 and TRBJ2-7; a weak D match, TRBD2 (6 bases). The ends were cut back, 0 bases at V and 2 bases at J, with 12 bases in the middle. The CDR3 spans 15 residues. Germline V lookup: CDR1 SGDLS, CDR2 YYNGEE. The chain's CDR3 is CASSVEPSAAYEQYF. The CDR3, as DNA: TGTGCCAGCAGCGTAGAGCCTAGCGCGGCCTACGAGCAGTACTTC.

The chain combines TRBV5-6 with TRBJ1-2; TRBD1 agrees at 7 bases. This CDR3 comprises 16 residues. With 0 bases clipped from V and 4 bases from J, the junction kept 9 bases outside the gene matches. Germline loops: CDR1 SGHDT, CDR2 YYEEEE. CDR3 amino acids: CASSLGPGQAVYGYTF. The CDR3 DNA follows: TGTGCCAGCAGCTTGGGCCCCGGACAGGCCGTCTATGGCTACACCTTC.

This clone turned up a few times. The rearrangement joins TRBV6-4 to TRBJ1-2, with D perhaps TRBD1 (5 bases). Germline V gives CDR1 MRHNA, CDR2 SNTAGT. The V end lost 0 bases, the J end lost 7 bases, and 15 bases lay between the germline ends. This CDR3 spans 15 amino acids. CDR3 sequence: CASSDSPARVGGYTF. CDR3 DNA: TGTGCCAGCAGTGACTCCCCCGCCAGGGTAGGTGGCTACACCTTC.

The chain links TRBV5-4 to TRBJ2-7; D may be TRBD1 or TRBD2 (5 bases each). From germline, CDR1 is SGHNT and CDR2 YYREEE (reference sequence). V lost 0 bases and J 7 bases, leaving 11 bases between the germline ends. The CDR3 consists of 13 residues. CDR3 loop: CASSLAGAQEQYF. The CDR3 DNA reads TGTGCCAGCAGCTTGGCCGGGGCCCAGGAGCAGTACTTC.

The chain is built from TRBV7-6 and TRBJ2-2, with D possibly TRBD2 on 6 matching bases. This CDR3 region has 14 residues. V gave up 6 bases and J gave up 5 bases, with 13 bases separating them. Germline V gene lookup returns CDR1 SGHVS and CDR2 FNYEAQ. CDR3 sequence: CASRQTGGTGELFF. The CDR3 DNA reads TGTGCCAGCAGGCAAACAGGAGGGACCGGGGAGCTGTTTTTT.

This chain links TRBV7-9 with TRBJ1-1; D is unresolved. The V gene's germline CDR1 is SEHNR and CDR2 FQNEAQ (reference sequence). This CDR3 has 13 residues. Trimming pared 3 bases from V and 1 base from J, leaving 6 bases between. The CDR3 DNA reads as TGTGCCAGCAGCTTTGCACAGAACACTGAAGCTTTCTTT. Its protein is CASSFAQNTEAFF.

The gene calls are TRBV27 and TRBJ2-5; weak D call: TRBD1 (6 bases). The V and J ends lost 5 bases and 1 base respectively, with 17 bases between them. The V gene's germline CDR1 is MNHEY and CDR2 SMNVEV (reference sequence). The CDR3 runs to 16 residues. The CDR3 DNA reads as TGTGCCAGCAGTCTTAGACGGACAGCCACCCAAGAGACCCAGTACTTC. It translates to CASSLRRTATQETQYF.

The chain recombines TRBV18 with TRBJ1-1, with D uncertain. This CDR3 has 13 residues. V lost 5 bases and J 0 bases, leaving 7 bases between the germline ends. Germline V gene lookup returns CDR1 KGHSH and CDR2 LQKENI. CDR3 protein: CASSSDVNTEAFF. Here the CDR3 DNA reads TGTGCCAGCTCATCCGACGTGAACACTGAAGCTTTCTTT.

V gene TRBV9 combines with J gene TRBJ1-2; weak D call: TRBD1 (6 bases). V lost 7 bases to trimming and J lost 7 bases, with 11 bases between them. The V gene's germline CDR1 is SGDLS and CDR2 YYNGEE. CDR3 size: 11 residues. DNA for the CDR3: TGTGCCAGCGGGGGGGGCCCTGGCTACACCTTC. As protein: CASGGGPGYTF.

This clone was observed a handful of times. The V and J genes are TRBV2 and TRBJ1-5, with 7 bases identical to TRBD1. CDR3 length equals 15 residues. The germline V gene encodes CDR1 SNHLY and CDR2 FYNNEI. Losses at the gene ends were 8 bases for V and 1 base for J; bases not matched to a gene: 8. CDR3 DNA sequence: TGTGCCAGCGCTGACAGGGCTTTAAGCAATCAGCCCCAGCATTTT. Translated, it gives CASADRALSNQPQHF. The complete variable domain, with remaining parts taken from reference TRBV2 and TRBJ1-5, reads EPEVTQTPSHQVTQMGQEVILRCVPISNHLYFYWYRQILGQKVEFLVSFYNNEISEKSEIFDDQFSVERPDGSNFTLKIRSTKLEDSAMYFCASADRALSNQPQHFGDGTRLSIL.

The chain links TRBV5-1 to TRBJ2-1, with TRBD2 matching 10 bases. V gave up 4 bases and J gave up 7 bases; unmatched junction bases: 14. This CDR3 contains 17 residues. Per germline, CDR1 SGHRS and CDR2 YFSETQ. The CDR3 loop reads CASSILSGLAGVNEQFF. The CDR3 DNA follows: TGCGCCAGCAGCATCTTATCCGGGCTAGCGGGAGTGAATGAGCAGTTCTTC.

In its sample, this clone was seen once. V is TRBV18 and J is TRBJ1-1, with TRBD1 as a possible D gene (5 bases). Trimming cost V 3 bases and J 6 bases, with 8 bases left between them. CDR1 and CDR2 (germline): KGHSH, LQKENI. The CDR3 sequence is 12 residues long. CDR3 region: CASSPRGAEAFF. The CDR3, as DNA: TGTGCCAGCTCACCCCGGGGGGCTGAAGCTTTCTTT.

This chain connects TRBV5-1 to TRBJ1-1, with D perhaps matching TRBD1 (6 bases). Germline CDR1 SGHRS, CDR2 YFSETQ. V dropped 5 bases and J dropped 1 base, with 18 bases sitting between them. This CDR3 contains 16 residues. CDR3 protein: CASRVDGGRGNTEAFF. For the CDR3, the DNA is TGCGCCAGCAGGGTTGACGGGGGCAGGGGGAACACTGAAGCTTTCTTT.

V usage is TRBV7-2 and J usage is TRBJ1-4; D not resolved. Trimming took 5 bases from V and 3 from J, leaving 7 bases between them. This CDR3 is 13 amino acids long. Looked up from germline, CDR1 is SGHTA and CDR2 is FQGNSA. The CDR3 loop is CASSLWANEKLFF. CDR3 nucleotide sequence: TGTGCCAGCAGCCTCTGGGCTAATGAAAAACTGTTTTTT.

The chain couples TRBV3-1 (or the pseudogene TRBV3-2) to TRBJ2-6, with TRBD1 matching 11 bases. The length of the CDR3 is 16 residues. CDR1 is LGHDT and CDR2 is YNNKEL in the germline V gene (reference sequence). V was clipped by 8 bases and J by 4 bases; unmatched bases: 7. The CDR3 DNA reads TGTGCCAGCCTGGGGACAGGGGGTTCAGGGGCCAACGTCCTGACTTTC. It yields the protein CASLGTGGSGANVLTF.

This clone was counted a few times. The rearrangement uses TRBV10-1 and TRBJ2-2, with a possible D match to TRBD2 (7 bases). The CDR3 length is 18 residues. V gave up 7 bases and J gave up 0 bases, with 21 bases separating them. Germline CDR1 WNHNN, CDR2 SYGVQD (reference sequence). The CDR3 DNA follows: TGCGCCAGCATCCCGAGGGGGGGAGCCAACGCGAACACCGGGGAGCTGTTTTTT. This gives the protein CASIPRGGANANTGELFF.

This clone was counted between two and nine times. Other DNA sequences in this specimen translate into the identical CDR3. The rearrangement uses TRBV28 and TRBJ1-6; D is possibly TRBD1 (6 bases). The CDR3 is made up of 15 amino acids. CDR1 is MDHEN, CDR2 SYDVKM, per germline. Trimming removed 2 bases from V and 4 bases from J, with 9 bases in between. Here the CDR3 DNA reads TGTGCCAGCAGTTTACGAGGACAGTATAATTCACCCCTCCACTTT. Translation: CASSLRGQYNSPLHF.